This entry features one TCR beta chain sequence. Authors' processing steps: Amplification of reference gene primers provided the estimated nucleated cell counts. Sequencing used immunoSEQ multiplex PCR; TCRdb keeps in-frame clones, though not all of them. That table supplies the V and J calls and clone size; D and trimming were determined from the DNA. The sample holds about 280,000 clones, 65% to 90% seen once. This specimen belongs to a study of blood T cell repertoires in COVID-19. Study-level background: Specimens from acute and convalescent COVID-19 originated in the United States, Italy and Spain. Sources were T cells, B-cell-depleted T cells, or PBMCs; the material itself was cDNA or gDNA.

V trimming: 3 bases; J trimming: 7 bases; junction bases outside the gene matches: 2. CDR1 and CDR2 (germline): MGHRA, YSYEKL. The CDR3 runs to 14 residues. The chain recombines TRBV4-1 with TRBJ2-1, with 11 bases lining up with TRBD1. The material sequenced was peripheral blood. The sequence was collected from a human donor in a cohort sampled during active COVID-19. CDR3 in amino acids: CASSQDRGRNEQFF. The CDR3 DNA reads TGCGCCAGCAGCCAGGACAGGGGGCGGAATGAGCAGTTCTTC.